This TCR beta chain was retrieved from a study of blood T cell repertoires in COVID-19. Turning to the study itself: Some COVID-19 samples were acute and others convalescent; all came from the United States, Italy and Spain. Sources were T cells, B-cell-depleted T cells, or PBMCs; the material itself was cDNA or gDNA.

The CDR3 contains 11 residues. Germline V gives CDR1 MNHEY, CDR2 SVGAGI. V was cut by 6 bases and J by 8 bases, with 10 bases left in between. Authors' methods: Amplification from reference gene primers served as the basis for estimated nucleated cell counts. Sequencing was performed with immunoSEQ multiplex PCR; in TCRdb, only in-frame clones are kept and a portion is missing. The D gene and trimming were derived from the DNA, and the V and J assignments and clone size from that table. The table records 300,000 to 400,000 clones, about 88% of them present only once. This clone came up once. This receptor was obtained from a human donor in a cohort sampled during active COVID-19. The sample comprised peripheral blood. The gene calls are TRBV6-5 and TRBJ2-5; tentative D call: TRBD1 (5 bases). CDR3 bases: TGTGCCAGCAGGGACCAGGGTACCCAGTACTTC. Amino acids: CASRDQGTQYF.